This is a list of T cell receptor beta chains from one sample in a study of post-analysis software for immune sequencing data. TCRdb reprocessed the PCR reads via MiXCR and lists one record per CDR3 protein. The repertoire holds roughly 800,000 distinct CDR3 sequences, with about 50% as singletons. Sequenced: blood. The receptors stem from a girl between 10 and 17 years old with multiple sclerosis. The CDR3 runs from the conserved cysteine through the conserved F or W. A D gene is named only where the DNA matches it firmly. Size is stated for part of the rows, as once, few or many counts, or as a class when the clone is expanded.

D	size	V	J	length	CDR3	DNA
-	-	TRBV4-1	TRBJ1-6	14	CASSQDRTNSPLHF	TGCGCCAGCAGCCAAGATAGGACTAATTCACCCCTCCACTTT
TRBD1	-	TRBV6-6	TRBJ2-6	16	CASSKWTGSGANVLTF	TGTGCCAGCAGTAAGTGGACAGGGTCTGGGGCCAACGTCCTGACTTTC
TRBD1	few	TRBV20-1	TRBJ2-7	15	CSAPYPRQGRYEQYF	TGCAGTGCCCCCTACCCGAGACAGGGGAGGTACGAGCAGTACTTC
-	-	TRBV3-1	TRBJ2-6	13	CASSRTGANVLTF	TGTGCCAGCAGCCGGACAGGGGCCAACGTCCTGACTTTC
TRBD2	-	TRBV27	TRBJ2-1	15	CASFPSGGFNNEQFF	TGCGCCAGTTTCCCTAGCGGGGGGTTTAACAATGAGCAGTTCTTC
TRBD2	-	TRBV7-2	TRBJ2-5	15	CASGIPGLLIETQYF	TGTGCCAGCGGAATCCCGGGACTACTGATTGAGACCCAGTACTTC
TRBD2	-	TRBV12-3/TRBV12-4	TRBJ2-1	15	CASTRASGSLNEQFF	TGTGCCAGCACTAGGGCTAGCGGGAGTCTTAATGAGCAGTTCTTC
-	-	TRBV4-2	TRBJ2-7	14	CASSQDGTGYEQYF	TGTGCCAGCAGCCAAGATGGGACTGGCTACGAGCAGTACTTC
TRBD2	few	TRBV20-1	TRBJ2-5	14	CSAAGLAETGEQYF	TGCAGTGCCGCGGGACTAGCGGAGACGGGGGAGCAGTACTTC
TRBD2	-	TRBV6-5	TRBJ2-5	14	CASSWTSGSREQYF	TGTGCCAGCAGTTGGACTAGCGGGAGCCGGGAGCAGTACTTC
-	-	TRBV2	TRBJ2-4	15	CASSNPGKAKNIQYF	TGTGCCAGCAGTAACCCAGGGAAGGCCAAAAACATTCAGTACTTC
-	-	TRBV3-1	TRBJ2-5	18	CASSQAQSPMSDAQTQYF	TGTGCCAGCAGCCAGGCCCAGTCCCCGATGTCGGATGCCCAGACCCAGTACTTC
-	-	TRBV12-3/TRBV12-4	TRBJ1-5	14	CASSLRDLAQPQHF	TGTGCCAGCAGTTTACGTGACCTCGCCCAGCCCCAGCATTTT
-	-	TRBV28	TRBJ2-5	12	CASGPVGETQYF	TGTGCCAGCGGACCCGTGGGAGAGACCCAGTACTTC
-	-	TRBV20-1	TRBJ2-5	10	CSATLIKQYF	TGCAGTGCAACCCTGATTAAGCAGTACTTC
TRBD1	once	TRBV6-5	TRBJ2-4	17	CASSDSTGPGAKNIQYF	TGTGCCAGCAGTGACTCGACAGGGCCGGGGGCCAAAAACATTCAGTACTTC
TRBD1	few	TRBV7-9	TRBJ2-5	14	CASSVGTGVETQYF	TGTGCCAGCAGCGTGGGAACAGGGGTAGAGACCCAGTACTTC
TRBD2	-	TRBV10-3	TRBJ2-1	12	CALGTSRDEQFF	TGTGCCCTAGGGACTAGCAGGGATGAGCAGTTCTTC
TRBD1	-	TRBV7-9	TRBJ1-1	11	CASSPGTDAFF	TGTGCCAGCAGCCCCGGGACAGACGCTTTCTTT
TRBD1	few	TRBV5-5	TRBJ2-1	15	CASSWVSDRAHEQFF	TGTGCCAGCAGCTGGGTGAGCGACAGGGCCCATGAGCAGTTCTTC
TRBD1	-	TRBV10-2	TRBJ1-1	15	CASSRTGDMNTEAFF	TGCGCCAGCAGCCGGACAGGAGACATGAACACTGAAGCTTTCTTT
-	-	TRBV5-1	TRBJ2-1	17	CASSLGQGLLSYNEQFF	TGCGCCAGCAGCTTGGGTCAGGGCCTCTTATCCTACAATGAGCAGTTCTTC
-	-	TRBV6-1	TRBJ1-2	13	CASSERAAFGYTF	TGTGCCAGCAGTGAACGGGCAGCTTTTGGCTACACCTTC
-	-	TRBV20-1	TRBJ1-2	13	CSARTERNYGYTF	TGCAGTGCTAGGACAGAGAGAAACTATGGCTACACCTTC
TRBD2	-	TRBV10-1	TRBJ2-1	16	CASSVGSSGRRNEQFF	TGCGCCAGCAGTGTTGGCTCTAGCGGAAGGAGGAATGAGCAGTTCTTC
TRBD1	-	TRBV9	TRBJ2-7	15	CASSVVGTGEYEQYF	TGTGCCAGCAGTGTAGTGGGGACAGGGGAATACGAGCAGTACTTC
-	-	TRBV5-1	TRBJ2-5	16	CASTLGEAWYQETQYF	TGCGCCAGCACCCTGGGGGAGGCCTGGTACCAAGAGACCCAGTACTTC
-	-	TRBV6-5	TRBJ2-1	16	CASSYATQFTYSEQFF	TGTGCCAGCAGTTACGCGACACAATTCACCTACAGTGAGCAGTTCTTC
-	-	TRBV6-6	TRBJ2-7	15	CASSYAGISGYEQYF	TGTGCCAGCAGTTATGCCGGGATTAGCGGCTACGAGCAGTACTTC
TRBD2	few	TRBV25-1	TRBJ2-3	18	CASSEPRLAGGTTDTQYF	TGTGCCAGCAGTGAACCCCGACTAGCGGGAGGGACCACAGATACGCAGTATTTT
-	-	TRBV20-1	TRBJ2-3	14	CSARGSDNTDTQYF	TGCAGTGCCCGGGGTTCCGACAACACAGATACGCAGTATTTT
TRBD1	-	TRBV12-3/TRBV12-4	TRBJ2-7	17	CASSGSPGDRRNYEQYF	TGTGCCAGCAGCGGAAGTCCCGGGGACAGGCGAAACTACGAGCAGTACTTC
-	few	TRBV28	TRBJ2-2	13	CASSFGLAGELFF	TGTGCCAGCAGTTTTGGGCTAGCCGGGGAGCTGTTTTTT
-	once	TRBV20-1	TRBJ1-1	14	CSARGPAMNTEAFF	TGCAGTGCTCGGGGGCCAGCCATGAACACTGAAGCTTTCTTT
TRBD1	-	TRBV7-9	TRBJ1-1	12	CASSLGTVDSFF	TGTGCCAGCAGCCTAGGGACAGTGGATAGTTTCTTT
TRBD2	few	TRBV11-2	TRBJ2-3	18	CASSLDLSSGRERDTQYF	TGTGCCAGCAGCTTAGATTTGTCTAGCGGGAGGGAGAGGGATACGCAGTATTTT
TRBD1	-	TRBV5-4	TRBJ1-4	14	CASSWGQTNEKLFF	TGTGCCAGCAGCTGGGGACAGACTAATGAAAAACTGTTTTTT
TRBD2	-	TRBV29-1	TRBJ2-3	14	CSVETSGRGDTQYF	TGCAGCGTTGAGACTAGCGGGAGAGGAGATACGCAGTATTTT
TRBD2	-	TRBV12-3/TRBV12-4	TRBJ2-5	14	CASRGLAAYNEQYF	TGTGCCAGCCGGGGACTAGCGGCCTACAATGAGCAGTACTTC
TRBD2	-	TRBV20-1	TRBJ2-3	17	CSARDPLTSGNTDTQYF	TGCAGTGCTAGAGATCCATTAACTAGCGGAAACACAGATACGCAGTATTTT